This T cell receptor beta chain comes out of a study of T cell responses to AZD1222 COVID-19 vaccine. Study results and limitations: Every sample of the repertoires postdated the peak T cell response. Spike-specific TCR depth and breadth grew after two AZD1222 doses. White British donors predominated, females outnumbered males, and clonal diversity was possibly underestimated.

TCRdb keeps only in-frame clones here, not all; method: immunoSEQ multiplex PCR. The sample lists 85,000 to 90,000 clones, about nine tenths occurring once. As for this clone: Its target is unknown.

The sequences come from peripheral blood, collected on day 0 of AZD1222 vaccination. The clonotype was recovered from an adult in good health.

The CDR3 DNA reads TGTGCCAGCTCACCACTTGAGGGCAGGGGGTCGAATCAGCCCCAGCATTTT. Encoded protein: CASSPLEGRGSNQPQHF. The V call is TRBV18, the J call TRBJ1-5; 7 bases fit TRBD1. Germline-derived CDR1 and CDR2 are KGHSH and LQKENI. V lost 1 base to trimming and J lost 4 bases; unmatched junction nucleotides: 10. CDR3 length: 17 residues.